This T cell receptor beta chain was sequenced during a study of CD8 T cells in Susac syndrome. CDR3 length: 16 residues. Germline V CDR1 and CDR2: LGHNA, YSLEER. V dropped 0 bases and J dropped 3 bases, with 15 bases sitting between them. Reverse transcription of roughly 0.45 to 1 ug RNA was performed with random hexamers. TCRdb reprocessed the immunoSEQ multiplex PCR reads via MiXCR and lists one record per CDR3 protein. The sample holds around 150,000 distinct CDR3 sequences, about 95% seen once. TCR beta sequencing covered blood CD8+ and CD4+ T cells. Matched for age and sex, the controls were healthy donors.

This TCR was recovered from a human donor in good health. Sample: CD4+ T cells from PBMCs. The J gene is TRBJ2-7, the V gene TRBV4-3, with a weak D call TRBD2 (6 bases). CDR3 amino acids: CASSQEVRDTIYEQYF. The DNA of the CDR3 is TGCGCCAGCAGCCAAGAAGTGCGGGATACGATCTACGAGCAGTACTTC.